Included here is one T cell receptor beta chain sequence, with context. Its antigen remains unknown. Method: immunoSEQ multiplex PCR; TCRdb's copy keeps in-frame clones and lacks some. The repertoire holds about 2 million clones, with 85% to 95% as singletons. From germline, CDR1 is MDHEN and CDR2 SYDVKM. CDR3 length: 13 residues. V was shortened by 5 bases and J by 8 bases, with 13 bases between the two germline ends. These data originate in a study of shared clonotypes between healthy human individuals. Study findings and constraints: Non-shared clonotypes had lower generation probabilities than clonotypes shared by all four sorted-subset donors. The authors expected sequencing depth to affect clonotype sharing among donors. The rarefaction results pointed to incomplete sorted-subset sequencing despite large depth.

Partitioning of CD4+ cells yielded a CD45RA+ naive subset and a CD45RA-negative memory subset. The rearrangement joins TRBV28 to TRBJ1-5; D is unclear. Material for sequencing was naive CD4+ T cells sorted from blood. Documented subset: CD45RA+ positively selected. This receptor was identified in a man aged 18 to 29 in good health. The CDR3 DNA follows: TGTGCCAGCAGTCTGCTCTATGAGGAGCCCCAGCATTTT. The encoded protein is CASSLLYEEPQHF.